This T cell receptor (beta chain) was captured in a study of T cells in Graves' hyperthyroidism and ophthalmopathy. Whole-study context: Peripheral blood was drawn at first diagnosis, prior to all treatment.

RNA transcripts served as the template for amplifying TCR beta CDR3 regions. TCR CDR3 regions were first amplified by RT-PCR with HTBI primers. TCRdb analysed the multiplex PCR reads with MiXCR anew, one entry per CDR3 protein. This repertoire shows fewer than 650,000 distinct CDR3 sequences, about 14% found once; its top ten account for 7% to 9%. V was trimmed by 0 bases and J by 2 bases, leaving 7 bases between them. Germline V lookup: CDR1 MNHEY, CDR2 SVGEGT. This CDR3 is 15 amino acids long. It was uncontrolled infection, other autoimmune disease, pregnancy or lactation that excluded patients. PBMCs came from less than 11 ml fresh peripheral blood.

This TCR was sampled from a woman between 18 and 29 years old with Graves' ophthalmopathy. The chain links TRBV6-2 or TRBV6-3 to TRBJ2-2; a weak D match, TRBD2 (6 bases). Sequencing was done on a sample of blood. The CDR3 reads CASSYSSGNTGELFF. The CDR3, as DNA: TGTGCCAGCAGTTACTCTAGCGGAAACACCGGGGAGCTGTTTTTT.